This T cell receptor (beta chain) is from a study of T cells in Graves' hyperthyroidism and ophthalmopathy (dated by TCRdb to the late 2010s). For context, the study as a whole: Peripheral blood was collected at initial diagnosis, before any treatment. Once sampling was done, hyperthyroidism patients were given methimazole at a starting dose of 30 mg daily, whereas ophthalmopathy patients were given high-dose intravenous methylprednisolone. Prospective prediction of ophthalmopathy was tested in an independent validation cohort consisting of roughly 20 hyperthyroidism patients and around 16 patients who later progressed to ophthalmopathy. To identify distinguishing TCR V-J signatures, a discovery cohort of about a hundred patients was used, comprising 40 to 45 with Graves' ophthalmopathy and about 59 with stable Graves' hyperthyroidism. The paper describes TCR Vbeta CDR3 sequencing of 120 to 150 peripheral blood samples, made up of around 41 ophthalmopathy patients, 70 to 75 hyperthyroidism patients and 17 progressor patients. The study also compared thyroid tissue and blood T-cell repertoires from several Graves' hyperthyroidism patients. For training and testing, the roughly 100 patients in the discovery cohort were randomly divided in a 7:3 ratio.

The junction carries 18 bases between V and J, which are trimmed by 3 bases and 8 bases respectively. CDR1 and CDR2, looked up from the germline V gene (reference sequence), are DFQATT and SNEGSKA. Including the terminal cysteine and phenylalanine, the CDR3 comprises 14 residues. Only the CDR3 portion is preserved as DNA: 42 bases, with reading frame beginning at the first base. Ophthalmopathy patients had moderately to severely active disease, Clinical Activity Score of at least 3, NOSPECS grade of at least 4, and duration under 3 months. Patients with uncontrolled infections, other autoimmune diseases, pregnancy or lactation were excluded. Diagnoses were based on clinical symptoms, serum thyroxine and TRAb, thyroid ultrasound and orbital computed tomography. PBMCs were separated from roughly 10 ml of fresh peripheral blood using Ficoll-Paque density gradient centrifugation. Total RNA was extracted using Trizol reagent, and RNA quality was assessed on an Agilent 2100 Bioanalyzer.

Amplification of TCR beta CDR3 regions was carried out from RNA transcripts. For the first round of RT-PCR on the TCR CDR3, the HTBI primer set was used together with the Qiagen OneStep RT-PCR kit. Libraries were constructed in a second round of multiplex PCR, after which size selection and purification were performed. The libraries were sequenced on an Illumina HiSeq2000 using paired-end 100 bp reads. The source study handled its data this way. SOAPnuke was used to process the raw data, removing reads that contained adapters or uncalled bases, had a mean Phred below 15, or lacked an exact match to the constant primer or identifier. COPE v1.2.5 was used to merge the high-quality paired reads, and each unique nucleotide sequence was defined as a clonotype. MiTCR v1.1 was used to align clonotypes to the IMGT TRBV, TRBD and TRBJ reference segments. Only V-J combinations with frequency above 0.0001, covering roughly 99% of repertoires, were analysed. A TCS score was defined as the ratio of F50 (clonal expansion) to E x V (chaos), with BLOSUM62-based TCRdist applied between CDR3 peptides within each V-J. Welch's t-statistics and random forest reduced roughly 540 V-J features to roughly 13, which were used in a naive Bayes classifier (R e1071). In TCRdb, the public reads were trimmed at Q25 with fastp and aligned with MiXCR, with productive beta chains retained. Identical CDR3 protein sequences are pooled into one entry, listed with their most common genes and DNA. These V and J calls derive from TCRdb rather than the authors' analysis. The sample table lists more than 300,000 distinct CDR3 sequences, approximately 14% of them with a count of one. Jointly, the top ten make up 15% to 20% of the sample.

In this sample, this clonotype turned up many times. Its antigen is not yet known. Base-call qualities are not available, and no considerably larger clone is one nucleotide away. The paper as a whole reports these results and caveats: Most expanded thyroid clonotypes (frequency above 0.001) were also detected in blood, suggesting blood repertoires may reflect thyroid immune responses. A model built on a 13 V-J signature distinguished ophthalmopathy from stable hyperthyroidism, reaching 87.88% sensitivity and approximately 83% specificity in cross-validation and 80%/75% in testing. During validation, the model predicted progression to ophthalmopathy a median of about 6.3 months ahead of onset, with more than 60% sensitivity and roughly 75% specificity. Sample size was not statistically predetermined, and blinding of investigators to group allocation was not performed.

The TCR comes from a woman in her thirties with Graves' ophthalmopathy. Sequencing was performed on blood. The rearranged chain carries TRBV20-1 and TRBJ2-3; possibly the D gene is TRBD2, per 7 matching bases. The sequenced DNA: TGCAGTGCTAGGCAGGGGTACCCTAGCGGTACGCAGTATTTT. This yields the protein CSARQGYPSGTQYF.